This TCR beta chain was captured in a study of vaccination and CD4 T cells after COVID-19. Study overall: Convalescent patients gave post-COVID blood a median about 100 days post-diagnosis, range 35 to 161. Researchers treated cells with overlapping spike peptides taken from SARS-CoV-2, HCoV-NL63, HCoV-OC43 and HCoV-229E. Control cultures used a CEFX viral epitope pool, an HIV-1 Nef peptide pool, or no peptide.

This clonotype was recorded only once. Its target is unknown. Cultured CD4+ T cells had their DNA profiled by the Oncomine TCR Beta short-read assay. TCRdb fed the PCR reads into MiXCR, producing one record per CDR3 protein. The sample consists of approximately 18,000 distinct CDR3 sequences, more than 70% of them appearing once. The treatment is: roughly 10-day PBMC culture with coronavirus spike peptide pools or control peptides (ViraFEST assay). CDR1 MNHNS and CDR2 SASEGT come from the germline V gene. The CDR3 runs 12 residues. The V gene lost 6 bases and the J gene lost 2 bases, with 8 bases spanning the gap.

The sequence derives from a human donor who received a COVID-19 vaccine. The chain is built from TRBV6-1 and TRBJ2-7; D call uncertain. The sequences come from CD4+ T cells from blood, cultured in vitro, collected after SARS-CoV-2 vaccination. The CDR3 nucleotides read TGTGCCAGCAGGATAGGGACCTACGAGCAGTACTTC. Amino acids: CASRIGTYEQYF.